This T cell receptor beta chain was profiled in a study of CD8+ T cells in alopecia areata. After isolation, RNA underwent reverse transcription to generate cDNA as the sequencing template. Assay used: immunoSEQ multiplex PCR; TCRdb lists only in-frame clones, some missing. The table lists about 190,000 clones, less than 65% of them singletons. Notes on this clone: A read error may account for a junction end that differs from germline.

Treatment noted: oral pan-JAK inhibitor, 5-10 mg twice daily. Cell sorting was applied to PBMCs, and CD4+ and CD8+ T cells were collected. Germline CDR1 and CDR2: SGHVS and FNYEAQ. The CDR3 spans 15 residues. The chain combines TRBV7-6 with TRBJ2-2; either TRBD1 or TRBD2 may fit D (5 bases each). The sample in question was CD4+ T cells sorted from blood, obtained at week 4, from a patient treated with tofacitinib. The sequence was collected from a human donor with alopecia areata. The CDR3 DNA follows: TGTGCCAGCAGCTTAACCGACCCAGGGACCGTGGAGCTGTTTTTT. It specifies CASSLTDPGTVELFF.